Below are 30 T cell receptor beta chains sequenced from a single sample in a study of blood T cell repertoires in COVID-19. Measured with immunoSEQ multiplex PCR; TCRdb has only the in-frame clones, and not every one. The table includes some 260,000 clones, 88% detected once. The sequenced sample was peripheral blood. All receptors derive from a woman aged 30 to 39 with COVID-19, enrolled during active disease.

Concerning this clone itself: This CDR3 is also generated by other DNA sequences in the sample. This CDR3 is CASSEGAATNEKLFF. CDR3 nucleotides: TGCGCCAGCAGTGAAGGGGCTGCAACTAATGAAAAACTGTTTTTT. The genes are TRBV10-2 and TRBJ1-4, with TRBD1 as a possible D gene (5 bases). V gave up 3 bases and J gave up 0 bases, with 8 bases separating them. The CDR3 is 15 residues long. CDR1 WSHSY and CDR2 SAAADI come from the germline V gene.

This clone was detected only once. The chain is built from TRBV6-5 and TRBJ1-2; 7 bases map to TRBD1. CDR3 length equals 13 residues. The J segment lost 8 bases and the V segment lost 6 bases, leaving 9 bases of the junction unmatched. CDR1 is MNHEY, CDR2 SVGAGI, per germline. The CDR3 is CASRAGGSYGYTF. Written as DNA, the CDR3 is TGTGCCAGCAGGGCAGGGGGGAGTTACGGCTACACCTTC.

V gene TRBV30 combines with J gene TRBJ1-5, with TRBD1 as a possible D gene (6 bases). The CDR3 is made up of 14 amino acids. Germline CDR1 and CDR2: GTSNPN and SVGIG (reference sequence). V was trimmed by 8 bases and J by 4 bases, leaving 18 bases between them. The CDR3 is CAMGVGGDNQPQHF. In DNA, the CDR3 is TGTGCCATGGGAGTAGGGGGGGATAATCAGCCCCAGCATTTT.

V usage is TRBV19 and J usage is TRBJ2-3; the match to TRBD2 covers 9 bases. The CDR3 consists of 18 residues. V lost 6 bases, J lost 3 bases, and 16 bases stayed unmatched. Germline lookup yields CDR1 LNHDA and CDR2 SQIVND (reference sequence). Here the CDR3 reads CASSRVGLAGMRTDTQYF. DNA for the CDR3: TGTGCCAGTAGCAGGGTCGGGCTAGCGGGAATGCGGACAGATACGCAGTATTTT.

The rearrangement joins TRBV11-3 to TRBJ1-1; 7 bases fit TRBD1. The CDR3 extends over 14 amino acids. Trimming removed 4 bases from V and 6 bases from J; junction bases left unmatched: 8. Germline V lookup: CDR1 SGHNT, CDR2 YENEEA. CDR3 coding DNA: TGTGCCAGCAGCTCACTGGACAGGTTTCCTGAAGCTTTCTTT. Translating it yields CASSSLDRFPEAFF.

CDR3 protein: CASSQGLGTGSEKLFF. The CDR3 bases are TGCGCCAGCAGCCAAGGTTTAGGGACAGGGAGTGAAAAACTGTTTTTT. The chain carries TRBV4-3 and TRBJ1-4; 9 nucleotides align to TRBD1. The J segment lost 7 bases and the V segment lost 1 base, leaving 7 bases of the junction unmatched. Germline V CDR1 and CDR2: LGHNA, YSLEER. The CDR3 covers 16 residues.

This sequence joins TRBV14 and TRBJ2-1, with TRBD2 identical over 7 bases. The CDR3 length is 15 residues. Trimming took 8 bases from V and 1 from J; bases not matched to a gene: 8. In germline, CDR1 is SGHDN, CDR2 FVKESK. CDR3 nucleotides: TGTGCCAGCGGGGGAGGGAAAGGATCCTACAATGAGCAGTTCTTC. Its protein product is CASGGGKGSYNEQFF.

This sequence joins TRBV6-2 or TRBV6-3 and TRBJ2-1; D unresolved. The CDR3 runs to 13 residues. Germline values: CDR1 MNHEY, CDR2 SVGEGT. V lost 6 bases to trimming and J lost 4 bases, with 10 bases between them. DNA for the CDR3: TGTGCCAGCAGCCCCGGTCCGTACAATGAGCAGTTCTTC. Its translation is CASSPGPYNEQFF.

This chain joins TRBV11-2 and TRBJ1-1; 7 nucleotides match TRBD1. J gave up 3 bases and V 4 bases, and 5 bases lay outside the gene matches. Looked up from germline, CDR1 is SGHAT and CDR2 is FQNNGV. The CDR3 contains 14 residues. The CDR3 bases are TGTGCCAGCAGCTCCTCCAGGGGGGACACTGAAGCTTTCTTT. Translated: CASSSSRGDTEAFF.

V gene TRBV11-2 combines with J gene TRBJ2-5; TRBD2 matches 10 bases. From germline, CDR1 is SGHAT and CDR2 FQNNGV. The CDR3 totals 17 residues. Trimming at V came to 2 bases and at J to 5 bases, leaving 11 bases not matched to a gene. This CDR3 reads CASSLYTSGGAWETQYF. The CDR3 DNA reads as TGTGCCAGCAGCTTATATACGAGCGGGGGGGCCTGGGAGACCCAGTACTTC.

CDR3 loop: CASSLMVWAEQFF. DNA for the CDR3: TGTGCCAGCAGCTTAATGGTGTGGGCTGAGCAGTTCTTC. V gene TRBV7-2 combines with J gene TRBJ2-1; D call uncertain. V was clipped by 2 bases and J by 9 bases, with 11 bases between them. This CDR3 has 13 residues. Germline CDR1 reads SGHTA; CDR2 reads FQGNSA.

This chain joins TRBV5-8 and TRBJ2-3; 10 positions match TRBD2. This CDR3 is 15 amino acids long. After removal of 4 bases from V and 1 base from J, the junction contained 3 bases not matched to a gene. CDR1 and CDR2 from the germline V gene are SGHTS and YDEGEE. The CDR3 bases are TGTGCCAGCAGCCCCGGGACTAGCGGCACAGATACGCAGTATTTT. Amino acid sequence: CASSPGTSGTDTQYF.

V usage is TRBV6-5 and J usage is TRBJ1-6; the match to TRBD1 covers 7 bases. There are 13 residues in the CDR3. The V and J ends lost 8 bases and 5 bases, in that order; junction bases with no gene match: 3. Germline CDR1 MNHEY, CDR2 SVGAGI. The CDR3 sequence: CASWTGDNSPLHF. The CDR3 DNA follows: TGTGCCAGCTGGACAGGTGATAATTCACCCCTCCACTTT.

The V gene is TRBV5-4, the J gene TRBJ2-1; TRBD2 aligns across 12 bases. The CDR3 loop spans 14 amino acids. Trimming cost V 0 bases and J 10 bases; bases outside gene matches: 2. CDR1 and CDR2 (germline): SGHNT, YYREEE (reference sequence). Here the CDR3 reads CASSLDGLAGEQFF. For the CDR3, the DNA is TGTGCCAGCAGCTTGGACGGACTAGCGGGGGAGCAGTTCTTC.

This rearrangement joins TRBV3-1 (or the pseudogene TRBV3-2) to TRBJ2-7, with a tentative D call TRBD2 (6 bases). The V gene lost 2 bases and the J gene lost 5 bases, with 22 bases spanning the gap. Germline V gene data show CDR1 as LGHDT and CDR2 as YNNKEL (reference sequence). CDR3 size: 17 residues. Here the CDR3 reads CASSQQVTGLGEHEQYF. For the CDR3, the DNA is TGTGCCAGCAGCCAACAGGTTACGGGACTGGGTGAGCACGAGCAGTACTTC.

The DNA for the CDR3 is TGCGCCAGCAGCCAAGATTGGCGGGAGACGGCCTATGGCTACACCTTC. The encoded protein is CASSQDWRETAYGYTF. The chain couples TRBV4-3 to TRBJ1-2; D uncertain. The germline CDR1 and CDR2 sequences are LGHNA and YSLEER. The CDR3 covers 16 residues. V was trimmed by 0 bases and J by 4 bases, leaving 15 bases between them.

This clone was counted a few times. This rearrangement joins TRBV7-2 to TRBJ1-4; D perhaps matches TRBD1 (6 bases). Germline V gives CDR1 SGHTA, CDR2 FQGNSA. V was shortened by 2 bases and J by 2 bases, with 9 bases between the two germline ends. This CDR3 region has 15 residues. In nucleotides, the CDR3 is TGTGCCAGCAGCTTAACAGGGCCCACTAATGAAAAACTGTTTTTT. Translated: CASSLTGPTNEKLFF.

This sequence joins TRBV21-1 and TRBJ1-5; the tabulated D call, TRBD1, remains unverified against the DNA. TRBV21-1 is marked as a pseudogene. The CDR3 is 16 residues long. The CDR3 sequence is CASSKRRTGGNQPQHF. The CDR3, as DNA: TGTGCCAGCAGCAAAAGAAGGACAGGGGGCAATCAGCCCCAGCATTTT.

The V and J genes are TRBV9 and TRBJ2-5; TRBD2 agrees at 13 bases. The CDR3 sequence is 18 residues long. V shed 0 bases, J shed 4 bases, and the junction held 9 bases outside the gene matches. Germline-derived CDR1 and CDR2 are SGDLS and YYNGEE. The chain's CDR3 is CASSVAQGLAGAAETQYF. For the CDR3, the DNA is TGTGCCAGCAGCGTAGCCCAAGGACTAGCGGGAGCGGCAGAGACCCAGTACTTC.

This chain links TRBV5-1 with TRBJ1-1; no reliable D call. Looked up from germline, CDR1 is SGHRS and CDR2 is YFSETQ. Trimming cost V 0 bases and J 0 bases, with 12 bases left between them. The CDR3 extends over 16 amino acids. The CDR3 coding sequence is TGCGCCAGCAGCTTGGGGTTCGTCGGGATGAACACTGAAGCTTTCTTT. Translated: CASSLGFVGMNTEAFF.

This chain connects TRBV11-3 to TRBJ2-2; TRBD1 aligns across 7 bases. The CDR3 contains 20 residues. Germline V gene data show CDR1 as SGHNT and CDR2 as YENEEA. V lost 1 base and J lost 2; bases outside the gene matches: 16. CDR3 DNA sequence: TGTGCCAGCAGCTTAGCCCAATACCGCACGGACAGGCTTAACACCGGGGAGCTGTTTTTT. Its protein product is CASSLAQYRTDRLNTGELFF.

The genes are TRBV7-9 and TRBJ1-2; 9 positions agree with TRBD1. Germline CDR1 SEHNR, CDR2 FQNEAQ (reference sequence). The CDR3 covers 14 residues. Losses at the gene ends were 5 bases for V and 6 bases for J; bases not matched to a gene: 7. CDR3 sequence: CASSEPGTGHGYTF. CDR3 sequence (DNA): TGTGCCAGCAGCGAACCCGGGACAGGGCATGGCTACACCTTC.

CDR3 in amino acids: CASSHERGEETQYF. CDR3 sequence (DNA): TGTGCCAGCAGCCACGAGCGGGGTGAAGAGACCCAGTACTTC. The V and J genes are TRBV4-2 and TRBJ2-5; 7 bases map to TRBD2. The CDR3 contains 14 residues. V lost 3 bases to trimming and J lost 3 bases; unmatched junction nucleotides: 4. Germline V CDR1 and CDR2: LGHNA, YNFKEQ.

CDR3 amino acids: CASSPQTGAEQFF. The CDR3 coding sequence is TGTGCCAGCAGCCCACAGACAGGGGCTGAGCAGTTCTTC. This chain links TRBV7-9 with TRBJ2-1, with 8 bases identical to TRBD1. V was clipped by 5 bases and J by 9 bases; unmatched bases: 6. Germline V CDR1 and CDR2: SEHNR, FQNEAQ (reference sequence). CDR3 length: 13 residues.

A word on this clone: Germline is not matched at one junction end, which may reflect a read error. J is TRBJ2-1 and V is TRBV7-7; unclear D gene. The CDR3 runs 16 residues. The germline V gene has CDR1 SSHAT and CDR2 FNYEAQ (reference sequence). The CDR3 DNA reads as TGTGCTAGCAGCTTAGACGGTTCTAGCTCCTACAATGAGCAGTTCTTC. Encoded protein: CASSLDGSSSYNEQFF.

J is TRBJ2-1 and V is TRBV7-9; 9 bases map to TRBD2. Germline V gives CDR1 SEHNR, CDR2 FQNEAQ (reference sequence). This CDR3 comprises 14 residues. V gave up 6 bases and J gave up 4 bases; unmatched junction bases: 4. CDR3 amino acids: CASSLAGSYNEQFF. Here the CDR3 DNA reads TGTGCCAGCAGTCTAGCGGGATCATACAATGAGCAGTTCTTC.

This clone has just a few counts. The chain combines TRBV19 with TRBJ1-3; D not certain. The germline V gene has CDR1 LNHDA and CDR2 SQIVND (reference sequence). The germline V and J ends were trimmed by 4 bases and 2 bases, with 6 bases remaining between them. The CDR3 covers 13 residues. This CDR3 reads CASSTGAGNTIYF. The CDR3 bases are TGTGCCAGTAGTACGGGAGCTGGAAACACCATATATTTT.

The chain recombines TRBV6-5 with TRBJ1-5; TRBD1 might be the D (6 bases). V lost 8 bases to trimming and J lost 9 bases, with 14 bases between them. The CDR3 has 12 residues. CDR1 and CDR2 from the germline V gene are MNHEY and SVGAGI. CDR3 DNA sequence: TGTGCCAGCCAACAGGGCCCGGGGCCCCAGCATTTT. Translating gives CASQQGPGPQHF.

This chain connects TRBV7-9 to TRBJ1-2; 7 nucleotides agree with TRBD1. CDR1 and CDR2 (germline): SEHNR, FQNEAQ (reference sequence). The CDR3 has 14 residues. The V and J ends lost 2 bases and 6 bases, in that order; junction bases with no gene match: 6. CDR3 nucleotides: TGTGCCAGCAGCTTACCGGGACAGTACGATGGCTACACCTTC. It encodes CASSLPGQYDGYTF.

The chain links TRBV6-5 to TRBJ1-5, with 9 nucleotides matching TRBD1. The CDR3 has 15 amino acids. CDR1 and CDR2 from the germline V gene are MNHEY and SVGAGI. V trimming: 6 bases; J trimming: 4 bases; junction bases outside the gene matches: 7. The CDR3 here is CASRAHDRGNQPQHF. In nucleotides, the CDR3 is TGTGCCAGCAGAGCCCATGACAGGGGGAATCAGCCCCAGCATTTT.